This T cell receptor beta chain was found in a study of T-cell reconstitution after alpha-beta-depleted transplantation in children. Preparation of the TCRbeta library involved a method that used unique molecular identifiers. TCRdb analysed the PCR reads with MiXCR anew, one entry per CDR3 protein. The data contain hundreds of thousands of distinct CDR3 sequences, around 13% of them singletons. The sample holds a few counts of this clonotype. Looked up from germline, CDR1 is MNHEY and CDR2 is SMNVEV (reference sequence). The length of the CDR3 is 11 residues. V was shortened by 5 bases and J by 9 bases, with 8 bases between the two germline ends.

The sequencing here drew on PBMCs, taken before TCRalphabeta/CD19-depleted stem cell transplant. V usage is TRBV27 and J usage is TRBJ2-1, with D perhaps being TRBD1 or TRBD2 (6 bases each). The sequence came from a girl aged 2 to 9 with congenital amegakaryocytic thrombocytopenia, due to receive a stem cell transplant. CDR3 in DNA: TGTGCCAGCAGTAAGGGGGGTGAGCAGTTCTTC. Translating gives CASSKGGEQFF.